This section outlines one T cell receptor (beta chain) sequence together with its context. At the DNA level, this CDR3 is encoded by other sequences in the same sample as well. This entry is derived from a study of cytomegalovirus exposure and HLA in healthy donors. This CDR3 region has 11 residues. The germline gives CDR1 SQVTM, CDR2 ANQGSEA. V was trimmed by 3 bases and J by 8 bases, leaving 7 bases between them. The table came from immunoSEQ multiplex PCR; TCRdb's copy has only in-frame clones and leaves some out. The profile covers approximately 110,000 clones, with around 87% appearing a single time and 4% to 4.5% taken by the ten largest.

The V call is TRBV29-1, the J call TRBJ1-4, with D perhaps TRBD1 (6 bases). What was sequenced was PBMCs. The sequence was collected from a woman between 18 and 30 years old in good health and CMV-seropositive. CDR3 DNA: TGCAGCGTTGAGAGGGGGGAAAAACTGTTTTTT. This gives the protein CSVERGEKLFF. The variable domain in full, completed from reference TRBV29-1 and TRBJ1-4, reads SAVISQKPSRDICQRGTSLTIQCQVDSQVTMMFWYRQQPGQSLTLIATANQGSEATYESGFVIDKFPISRPNLTFSTLTVSNMSPEDSSIYLCSVERGEKLFFGSGTQLSVL.